These 23 T cell receptor beta chains were all obtained from the same sample, sequenced in a study of monozygotic twins with cystic fibrosis. The protocol was immunoSEQ multiplex PCR, while the TCRdb copy is restricted to in-frame clones and leaves out a portion. Of 20,000 to 30,000 clones in the sample, less than 95% were seen once. The specimen was blood. Source of these receptors: a girl aged 2 to 10 with cystic fibrosis.

The chain combines TRBV5-4 with TRBJ2-7; 10 nucleotides match TRBD2. The V gene end was trimmed by 0 bases and the J gene end by 0 bases; junction bases not matched to a gene: 0. The CDR3 has 15 residues. Germline V gene data show CDR1 as SGHNT and CDR2 as YYREEE (reference sequence). The CDR3 DNA reads TGTGCCAGCAGCTTGGCTAGCGGGGGCTCCTACGAGCAGTACTTC. Its protein is CASSLASGGSYEQYF.

This chain joins TRBV14 and TRBJ2-1, with unresolved D. The germline gives CDR1 SGHDN, CDR2 FVKESK. The CDR3 has 11 residues. V lost 3 bases to trimming and J lost 7 bases, with 4 bases between them. CDR3 DNA sequence: TGTGCCAGCAGCCAGGGGAATGAGCAGTTCTTC. This sequence encodes CASSQGNEQFF.

The chain carries TRBV5-1 and TRBJ1-1; D not certain. CDR1 is SGHRS, CDR2 YFSETQ, per germline. The V and J ends lost 0 bases and 4 bases respectively, with 7 bases between them. CDR3 size: 13 residues. CDR3: CASSLAGSTEAFF. In DNA, the CDR3 is TGCGCCAGCAGCTTGGCCGGAAGCACTGAAGCTTTCTTT.

V gene TRBV9 combines with J gene TRBJ1-2, with 7 nucleotides matching TRBD1. V lost 3 bases to trimming and J lost 5 bases; unmatched junction nucleotides: 13. The CDR3 totals 16 residues. Germline CDR1 and CDR2: SGDLS and YYNGEE. DNA of the CDR3: TGTGCCAGCAGCGAATGGACAGGCGGTTCCTTATATGGCTACACCTTC. It codes for CASSEWTGGSLYGYTF.

This rearrangement joins TRBV30 to TRBJ2-3; 8 positions agree with TRBD2. The germline V gene has CDR1 GTSNPN and CDR2 SVGIG (reference sequence). V was clipped by 0 bases and J by 6 bases; unmatched bases: 5. The CDR3 is 14 amino acids. In DNA form, the CDR3 reads TGTGCCTGGAGTGTAGGCGGGGGGTTGGATACGCAGTATTTT. The encoded protein is CAWSVGGGLDTQYF.

The V and J genes are TRBV4-2 and TRBJ2-7, with 11 bases aligning to TRBD2. This CDR3 spans 16 amino acids. The germline gives CDR1 LGHNA, CDR2 YNFKEQ. V gave up 3 bases and J gave up 2 bases; unmatched junction bases: 6. In DNA, the CDR3 is TGTGCCAGCAGCCACGTCCTAGCGGGGGGCACCTACGAGCAGTACTTC. Its protein product is CASSHVLAGGTYEQYF.

The J gene is TRBJ1-2, the V gene TRBV4-1; D not certain. The CDR3 spans 14 residues. V lost 0 bases to trimming and J lost 8 bases, with 13 bases between them. Germline CDR1 reads MGHRA; CDR2 reads YSYEKL. DNA for the CDR3: TGCGCCAGCAGCCAAGATCCATCCTCGGGCGGCTACACCTTC. It codes for CASSQDPSSGGYTF.

The CDR3: CASSPKNSLPSYEQYF. Written as DNA, the CDR3 is TGTGCCAGCTCACCAAAGAACAGCCTTCCCTCCTACGAGCAGTACTTC. V usage is TRBV18 and J usage is TRBJ2-7; no reliable D call. The CDR3 has 16 amino acids. Looked up from germline, CDR1 is KGHSH and CDR2 is LQKENI. The V end was cut by 2 bases, the J end by 0 bases, with 14 bases between.

CDR3 sequence: CASSTSGTLAGTQYF. The CDR3 DNA sequence: TGTGCCAGCAGTACATCCGGGACGCTGGCTGGGACCCAGTACTTC. The chain employs TRBV6-1 and TRBJ2-5; D possibly matches TRBD1 or TRBD2 (5 bases each). This CDR3 has 15 residues. Germline V CDR1 and CDR2: MNHNS, SASEGT. The germline V and J ends were trimmed by 5 bases and 7 bases, with 20 bases remaining between them.

J is TRBJ2-3 and V is TRBV5-1; TRBD1 matches 8 bases. The trim removed 2 bases at V and 2 bases at J, leaving 7 bases unmatched. CDR1 and CDR2 from the germline V gene are SGHRS and YFSETQ. The CDR3 extends over 16 amino acids. The CDR3 reads CASSFIRGQVTDTQYF. The CDR3 bases are TGCGCCAGCAGCTTTATACGGGGACAGGTCACAGATACGCAGTATTTT.

This clone was seen only a few times. The chain uses TRBV7-9 and TRBJ2-7; no clear D gene. Between the trimmed V and J ends, which lost 3 bases and 7 bases, there was a span of 13 bases. Germline loops: CDR1 SEHNR, CDR2 FQNEAQ (reference sequence). The CDR3 is 13 amino acids. The CDR3 bases are TGTGCCAGCAGCTTTGACTTTACGAGGGAGCAGTACTTC. Residues: CASSFDFTREQYF.

This clone was seen a single time. The chain is built from TRBV6-1 and TRBJ2-7; D might be TRBD1 (5 bases). The length of the CDR3 is 15 residues. Trimming took 8 bases from V and 0 from J, leaving 17 bases between them. Germline V gene data show CDR1 as MNHNS and CDR2 as SASEGT. CDR3 DNA sequence: TGTGCCAGCGGTTCCCAGGGTTCGGGCTCCTACGAGCAGTACTTC. Translated, it gives CASGSQGSGSYEQYF.

This rearrangement joins TRBV2 to TRBJ2-5; no clear D gene. The length of the CDR3 is 12 residues. Germline-derived CDR1 and CDR2 are SNHLY and FYNNEI. V lost 6 bases and J 4 bases, leaving 9 bases between the germline ends. CDR3 coding DNA: TGTGCCAGCAGCCCGCCTAGAGAGACCCAGTACTTC. Its protein product is CASSPPRETQYF. The full variable domain, its missing parts supplied by reference TRBV2 and TRBJ2-5, is EPEVTQTPSHQVTQMGQEVILRCVPISNHLYFYWYRQILGQKVEFLVSFYNNEISEKSEIFDDQFSVERPDGSNFTLKIRSTKLEDSAMYFCASSPPRETQYFGPGTRLLVL.

The genes are TRBV30 and TRBJ2-3; perhaps TRBD2 as D (6 bases). CDR1 is GTSNPN, CDR2 SVGIG, per germline (reference sequence). Between the trimmed V and J ends, which lost 3 bases and 2 bases, there was a span of 21 bases. This CDR3 has 17 amino acids. As DNA, the CDR3 is TGTGCCTGGAGGCGGACTAACCCCTCCCCCTCCACAGATACGCAGTATTTT. It codes for CAWRRTNPSPSTDTQYF.

This clone was detected only once. V gene TRBV2 combines with J gene TRBJ2-1; D unresolved. CDR3 size: 10 residues. V dropped 6 bases and J dropped 12 bases, with 9 bases sitting between them. CDR1 is SNHLY and CDR2 is FYNNEI in the germline V gene. The CDR3 region is CASSHAGQFF. The CDR3 bases are TGTGCCAGCAGCCACGCCGGGCAGTTCTTC.

This clone was found a few times. The genes are TRBV6-5 and TRBJ1-6, with TRBD1 matching over 8 bases. CDR3 size: 14 residues. Germline CDR1 MNHEY, CDR2 SVGAGI. Trimming cost V 6 bases and J 10 bases; bases outside gene matches: 8. The CDR3 bases are TGTGCCAGCAGCAAAGACAGGGGAAGGTCACCCCTCCACTTT. Its translation is CASSKDRGRSPLHF.

This chain links TRBV27 with TRBJ1-5, with unresolved D. This CDR3 region has 15 residues. Trimming stripped 6 bases from V and 6 bases from J, with 18 bases between. Germline-derived CDR1 and CDR2 are MNHEY and SMNVEV (reference sequence). DNA of the CDR3: TGTGCCAGCAGCCCATGGGGTCAGGAGGGTCAGCCCCAGCATTTT. Translated: CASSPWGQEGQPQHF.

This clone has only one observation. The chain has TRBV4-2 and TRBJ1-2; D remains unclear. Germline V gives CDR1 LGHNA, CDR2 YNFKEQ. The CDR3 has 16 residues. Trimming left V 1 base short and J 3 bases short, with 15 bases between. In nucleotides, the CDR3 is TGTGCCAGCAGCCAAGCAGGAAACCATAGACACTATGGCTACACCTTC. Translating gives CASSQAGNHRHYGYTF.

The chain joins TRBV21-1 to TRBJ1-6; TRBD1, the D gene given by the table, was not confirmed from the DNA. TRBV21-1 is marked as a pseudogene. This CDR3 region has 19 residues. In DNA form, the CDR3 reads TGTGCCAGCAGCCGACGCCGATTGACAGGCAACCTTTTGGATTCACCCCTCCACTTT. The encoded protein is CASSRRRLTGNLLDSPLHF.

This clone occurred once. The chain combines TRBV7-9 with TRBJ1-1, with 7 bases fitting TRBD1. The trim removed 6 bases at V and 4 bases at J, leaving 5 bases unmatched. The germline CDR1 and CDR2 sequences are SEHNR and FQNEAQ (reference sequence). This CDR3 is built from 13 residues. The CDR3 loop reads CASSRQGGTEAFF. CDR3 nucleotide sequence: TGTGCCAGCAGTCGACAGGGCGGCACTGAAGCTTTCTTT.

The rearrangement joins TRBV5-1 to TRBJ2-7, with 7 bases identical to TRBD1. With 3 bases clipped from V and 0 bases from J, the junction kept 3 bases outside the gene matches. Germline CDR1 and CDR2: SGHRS and YFSETQ. CDR3 size: 14 residues. CDR3 protein: CASSWGQSSYEQYF. The CDR3 bases are TGCGCCAGCAGCTGGGGACAGAGCTCCTACGAGCAGTACTTC.

This chain's CDR3 is CASSLGTGGGYTF. The DNA for the CDR3 is TGTGCCAGCAGCTTGGGGACAGGGGGTGGCTACACCTTC. V gene TRBV5-4 combines with J gene TRBJ1-2, with 10 bases identical to TRBD1. V lost 0 bases to trimming and J lost 7 bases; unmatched junction nucleotides: 0. This CDR3 is built from 13 residues. Germline CDR1 and CDR2: SGHNT and YYREEE (reference sequence).

The chain links TRBV5-4 to TRBJ2-1; TRBD1 agrees at 8 bases. The CDR3 has 14 amino acids. Trimming removed 4 bases from V and 5 bases from J; junction bases left unmatched: 5. Germline lookup yields CDR1 SGHNT and CDR2 YYREEE (reference sequence). The CDR3 reads CASSPHRGDNEQFF. The CDR3 DNA sequence: TGTGCCAGCAGCCCACACAGGGGGGACAATGAGCAGTTCTTC.